The 26 T cell receptor beta chains below come from one sample, sequenced in a study of cytomegalovirus exposure and HLA in healthy donors. The primer mix had 60 Vbeta and 13 Jbeta primers. Here immunoSEQ multiplex PCR was the method, and the copy in TCRdb shows in-frame clones only, minus some. The record lists 110,000 to 150,000 clones, of which the ten most abundant hold approximately 2.6%. Sequenced input: PBMCs. These receptors originate from a man aged 40-55 years in good health and CMV-seronegative.

The chain combines TRBV9 with TRBJ1-6; no reliable D call. Germline CDR1 SGDLS, CDR2 YYNGEE. The CDR3 totals 16 residues. Trimming stripped 3 bases from V and 0 bases from J, with 10 bases between. Here the CDR3 reads CASSAHMSSYNSPLHF. In nucleotides, the CDR3 is TGTGCCAGCAGCGCCCATATGAGCTCCTATAATTCACCCCTCCACTTT.

The chain employs TRBV7-9 and TRBJ2-7; D ambiguous. CDR3 length: 12 amino acids. Trimming cost V 1 base and J 6 bases, with 7 bases left between them. Germline lookup yields CDR1 SEHNR and CDR2 FQNEAQ (reference sequence). CDR3 nucleotides: TGTGCCAGCAGCTTAGTGGGCCGCGAGCAGTACTTC. Amino acid sequence: CASSLVGREQYF.

The CDR3 DNA reads as TGTGCCATGGGACAGGAATCCTACGAGCAGTACTTC. It specifies CAMGQESYEQYF. The genes are TRBV10-3 and TRBJ2-7; 8 bases fit TRBD1. The V gene end was trimmed by 9 bases and the J gene end by 1 base; junction bases not matched to a gene: 2. The CDR3 contains 12 residues. The germline V gene has CDR1 ENHRY and CDR2 SYGVKD.

The chain joins TRBV7-2 to TRBJ1-5; 7 bases agree with TRBD1. The CDR3 length is 16 residues. The germline CDR1 and CDR2 sequences are SGHTA and FQGNSA. V trimming: 3 bases; J trimming: 4 bases; junction bases outside the gene matches: 9. The CDR3 region has the DNA TGTGCCAGCAGCTTTAGTCCTAGACAGGGAAATCAGCCCCAGCATTTT. It specifies CASSFSPRQGNQPQHF.

The CDR3 coding sequence is TGTGCCAGCAGCGGGGAGATTAGCACAGATACGCAGTATTTT. This translates into CASSGEISTDTQYF. V gene TRBV9 combines with J gene TRBJ2-3; D is possibly TRBD2 (5 bases). Germline V lookup: CDR1 SGDLS, CDR2 YYNGEE. The CDR3 loop spans 14 amino acids. V lost 3 bases, J lost 0 bases, and 8 bases lay in between.

V gene TRBV6-4 combines with J gene TRBJ1-2; D remains ambiguous. The length of the CDR3 is 12 residues. Trimming took 3 bases from V and 8 from J, leaving 10 bases between them. Germline V lookup: CDR1 MRHNA, CDR2 SNTAGT. The CDR3 sequence is CASSEGRGGYTF. The CDR3 DNA reads TGTGCCAGCAGTGAGGGCCGCGGGGGCTACACCTTC.

This rearrangement joins TRBV6-4 to TRBJ2-7; 9 bases fit TRBD1. CDR1 and CDR2 from the germline V gene are MRHNA and SNTAGT. Trimming took 6 bases from V and 2 from J; bases not matched to a gene: 8. The CDR3 length is 15 residues. The CDR3 loop reads CASSQGTGFAYEQYF. The CDR3 bases are TGTGCCAGCAGCCAAGGGACAGGGTTTGCCTACGAGCAGTACTTC.

The CDR3 loop is CASSLSAGHYEQYF. The CDR3 DNA sequence: TGTGCCAGCAGCCTCAGCGCCGGCCACTACGAGCAGTACTTC. This rearrangement joins TRBV11-3 to TRBJ2-7, with D hard to call. Germline CDR1 SGHNT, CDR2 YENEEA. The CDR3 consists of 14 residues. V was shortened by 5 bases and J by 3 bases, with 14 bases between the two germline ends.

The V and J genes are TRBV9 and TRBJ2-3; the match to TRBD1 covers 8 bases. The CDR3 consists of 16 residues. CDR1 and CDR2 (germline): SGDLS, YYNGEE. The ends lost 2 bases at V and 0 bases at J; junction bases unmatched: 5. CDR3 nucleotides: TGTGCCAGCAGCGTTGGACAGGGCTCGAGCACAGATACGCAGTATTTT. It codes for CASSVGQGSSTDTQYF.

The V and J genes are TRBV7-2 and TRBJ2-7; 7 nucleotides line up with TRBD1. The CDR3 is 16 residues long. Germline assignment: CDR1 SGHTA and CDR2 FQGNSA. V lost 1 base and J lost 9; bases outside the gene matches: 15. The CDR3 coding sequence is TGTGCCAGCAGCTTAGTCGGGACAGAAGCTTCCCCCGGGCAGTACTTC. This sequence encodes CASSLVGTEASPGQYF.

This chain joins TRBV11-3 and TRBJ1-1; 7 bases agree with TRBD1. The CDR3 runs to 15 residues. Germline lookup yields CDR1 SGHNT and CDR2 YENEEA. Trimming at V came to 1 base and at J to 3 bases, leaving 5 bases not matched to a gene. The CDR3 region has the DNA TGTGCCAGCAGCTTAGGGACAGGCAAGGACACTGAAGCTTTCTTT. Encoded protein: CASSLGTGKDTEAFF. Based on the CDR3 plus reference TRBV11-3 and TRBJ1-1, the full variable domain is EAGVVQSPRYKIIEKKQPVAFWCNPISGHNTLYWYLQNLGQGPELLIRYENEEAVDDSQLPKDRFSAERLKGVDSTLKIQPAELGDSAVYLCASSLGTGKDTEAFFGQGTRLTVV.

This chain uses TRBV1 with TRBJ2-2; TRBD2 is the table's D call, not checked against the DNA. TRBV1 is described as a pseudogene. The CDR3 has 17 residues. The CDR3 spells CTSSHSRLAGDLGELFF. CDR3 nucleotides: TGCACCAGCAGCCATTCACGACTAGCGGGGGATCTTGGGGAGCTGTTTTTT.

This chain uses TRBV7-3 with TRBJ2-7; D uncertain. The ends were cut back, 5 bases at V and 1 base at J, with 12 bases in the middle. CDR1 and CDR2 from the germline V gene are SGHTA and FQGTGA. This CDR3 spans 14 amino acids. The CDR3 DNA reads as TGTGCCAGCAGCCCCCAGGTAGGATCCTACGAGCAGTACTTC. It translates to CASSPQVGSYEQYF.

V and J are TRBV6-1 and TRBJ2-7; D is possibly TRBD1 (6 bases). CDR1 is MNHNS, CDR2 SASEGT, per germline. V gave up 2 bases and J gave up 5 bases, with 10 bases separating them. The CDR3 loop spans 13 amino acids. CDR3 bases: TGTGCCAGCAGTGAAATTGGGGGCAACGAGCAGTACTTC. It codes for CASSEIGGNEQYF.

This CDR3 reads CASSQDPGLGETQYF. Written as DNA, the CDR3 is TGCGCCAGCAGCCAGGACCCGGGACTAGGGGAGACCCAGTACTTC. This chain links TRBV4-1 with TRBJ2-5; 8 nucleotides match TRBD2. The CDR3 spans 15 residues. Germline V lookup: CDR1 MGHRA, CDR2 YSYEKL. After removal of 3 bases from V and 5 bases from J, the junction contained 8 bases not matched to a gene.

The chain is built from TRBV7-9 and TRBJ1-1, with a possible D match to TRBD1 (5 bases). Germline values: CDR1 SEHNR, CDR2 FQNEAQ (reference sequence). Trimming removed 3 bases at V and 5 bases at J, with 10 bases between. The CDR3 length is 13 residues. The CDR3 DNA is TGTGCCAGCAGCTTTTCAGGGATTACTGAAGCTTTCTTT. The encoded protein is CASSFSGITEAFF.

The chain recombines TRBV7-9 with TRBJ2-7; no definite D call. CDR3 length: 15 residues. V lost 5 bases and J 2 bases, leaving 16 bases between the germline ends. Per the germline V gene, CDR1 is SEHNR and CDR2 is FQNEAQ (reference sequence). CDR3 coding DNA: TGTGCCAGCAGCCCCGTTCGTGCTCAGACCTACGAGCAGTACTTC. It encodes CASSPVRAQTYEQYF.

The CDR3 sequence is CASSGTDSGNTIYF. Written as DNA, the CDR3 is TGTGCCAGCAGTGGGACAGACTCTGGAAACACCATATATTTT. The rearrangement links TRBV6-5 to TRBJ1-3, with TRBD1 matching over 7 bases. The germline V gene encodes CDR1 MNHEY and CDR2 SVGAGI. J gave up 0 bases and V 5 bases, and 1 base lay outside the gene matches. The CDR3 contains 14 residues.

The rearrangement links TRBV29-1 to TRBJ2-4, with a weak D call TRBD1 (6 bases). Germline V CDR1 and CDR2: SQVTM, ANQGSEA. Trimming shortened V by 7 bases and J by 2 bases, and 18 bases separated the two germline ends. The CDR3 totals 15 residues. In DNA, the CDR3 is TGCAGCGCCGCAAAACCGGGACAAACCAAAAACATTCAGTACTTC. It is translated as CSAAKPGQTKNIQYF.

The chain links TRBV4-1 to TRBJ2-6; 12 bases agree with TRBD1. This CDR3 contains 18 residues. V lost 0 bases to trimming and J lost 3 bases; unmatched junction nucleotides: 3. Germline values: CDR1 MGHRA, CDR2 YSYEKL. The CDR3 sequence: CASSQEGQGAGGANVLTF. The DNA for the CDR3 is TGCGCCAGCAGCCAAGAGGGACAGGGGGCTGGTGGGGCCAACGTCCTGACTTTC.

This sequence joins TRBV5-1 and TRBJ1-1; 7 bases align to TRBD1. Trimming removed 0 bases from V and 10 bases from J; junction bases left unmatched: 9. Looked up from germline, CDR1 is SGHRS and CDR2 is YFSETQ. This CDR3 spans 14 amino acids. As DNA, the CDR3 is TGCGCCAGCAGCTTGGGACAGGGCTTTGGAGGAGCTTTCTTT. This encodes CASSLGQGFGGAFF. Using reference TRBV5-1 and TRBJ1-1 for the parts outside the CDR3, the full variable domain is KAGVTQTPRYLIKTRGQQVTLSCSPISGHRSVSWYQQTPGQGLQFLFEYFSETQRNKGNFPGRFSGRQFSNSRSEMNVSTLELGDSALYLCASSLGQGFGGAFFGQGTRLTVV.

The chain couples TRBV27 to TRBJ1-1; a possible D gene is TRBD1 (5 bases). This CDR3 has 15 residues. Trimming cost V 2 bases and J 3 bases, with 13 bases left between them. Per germline, CDR1 MNHEY and CDR2 SMNVEV (reference sequence). The CDR3 bases are TGTGCCAGCAGTTTAGGGAGGGGCCGGTACACTGAAGCTTTCTTT. Translating it yields CASSLGRGRYTEAFF.

The chain carries TRBV7-9 and TRBJ1-1; a possible D gene is TRBD1 (6 bases). V lost 1 base and J 7 bases, leaving 19 bases between the germline ends. The CDR3 totals 16 residues. CDR1 is SEHNR and CDR2 is FQNEAQ in the germline V gene (reference sequence). Written as DNA, the CDR3 is TGTGCCAGCAGCTTAGGTCTGGGGGGGGCTATTTATGAAGCTTTCTTT. This translates into CASSLGLGGAIYEAFF.

The chain employs TRBV28 and TRBJ2-3; D is perhaps TRBD2 (5 bases). This CDR3 has 16 amino acids. In germline, CDR1 is MDHEN, CDR2 SYDVKM. The V end was cut by 4 bases, the J end by 3 bases, with 17 bases between. This CDR3 is CASSWERTPGTDTQYF. The CDR3 region has the DNA TGTGCCAGCAGTTGGGAGAGGACCCCGGGTACAGATACGCAGTATTTT.

The V call is TRBV11-2, the J call TRBJ1-2, with D unclear. V was trimmed by 4 bases and J by 4 bases, leaving 7 bases between them. The CDR3 covers 12 residues. Germline V gives CDR1 SGHAT, CDR2 FQNNGV. CDR3 amino acids: CASSSTGYGYTF. CDR3 DNA: TGTGCCAGCAGCTCGACGGGCTATGGCTACACCTTC.

The V and J genes are TRBV6-1 and TRBJ2-5; possible D gene TRBD2, 6 bases. The CDR3 sequence is 11 residues long. Trimming shortened V by 7 bases and J by 3 bases, and 6 bases separated the two germline ends. Germline assignment: CDR1 MNHNS and CDR2 SASEGT. The CDR3 region has the DNA TGTGCCAGCAAGCGGGAAGAGACCCAGTACTTC. Its protein is CASKREETQYF.